This is a list of T cell receptor beta chains from one sample in a study of a mutant IDH1 vaccine in newly diagnosed glioma. These receptors lack a known antigen. This table comes from immunoSEQ multiplex PCR, and its TCRdb copy is limited to in-frame clones, with some not included. The data hold about 60,000 clones, with roughly 80% observed a single time. This material consisted of PBMCs, taken from a glioma patient whose treatment included an IDH1 peptide vaccine. These receptor sequences come from a man younger than 40 with glioma. CDR3s include the opening cysteine and the closing phenylalanine or tryptophan. The D gene is left open where the match is weak. Expanded clones are given a class, and other clones once, few, many or no size at all.

>.|16|TRBJ2-3|TRBD1|TRBV5-6
CASSRSYRGPLDTQYF
TGTGCCAGCAGTCGATCCTACAGGGGGCCCTTAGATACGCAGTATTTT
>.|16|TRBJ2-3|TRBD2|TRBV6-4
CASSDPPGGATDTQYF
TGTGCCAGCAGTGATCCCCCGGGGGGGGCCACAGATACGCAGTATTTT
>.|16|TRBJ2-1|TRBD2|TRBV10-2
CASSESTGLAFNEQFF
TGCGCCAGCAGTGAGTCGACGGGACTAGCTTTCAATGAGCAGTTCTTC
>.|13|TRBJ2-5|TRBD1|TRBV2
CASKKQGAETQYF
TGTGCCAGCAAAAAACAGGGGGCAGAGACCCAGTACTTC
>.|14|TRBJ2-2|TRBD1|TRBV5-1
CASSRTGVSGELFF
TGCGCCAGCAGCCGAACAGGGGTGAGCGGGGAGCTGTTTTTT
>.|15|TRBJ2-1|.|TRBV6-4
CASSASSLWYNEQFF
TGTGCCAGCAGTGCGTCTTCCCTGTGGTACAATGAGCAGTTCTTC
>.|13|TRBJ1-2|TRBD1|TRBV2
CASRGTGSHGYTF
TGTGCCAGCAGGGGGACAGGTTCCCACGGCTACACCTTC
>.|14|TRBJ1-1|.|TRBV21-1
CASPRDFPNTEAFF
TGTGCCAGCCCTCGGGACTTCCCGAACACTGAAGCTTTCTTT
>.|13|TRBJ2-2|.|TRBV7-9
CASSPDYNGELFF
TGTGCCAGCAGCCCCGATTATAACGGGGAGCTGTTTTTT
>.|17|TRBJ1-4|.|TRBV21-1
CASSKGPLVATNEKLFF
TGTGCCAGCAGCAAGGGGCCCCTTGTGGCGACTAATGAAAAACTGTTTTTT
>.|14|TRBJ1-2|.|TRBV7-2
CASSIMQYRGGYTF
TGTGCCAGCAGCATTATGCAGTACCGGGGAGGCTACACCTTC
>.|17|TRBJ2-4|.|TRBV4-1
CASSLGRDRVPKNIQYF
TGCGCCAGCAGCCTAGGACGGGATAGGGTACCCAAAAACATTCAGTACTTC
>.|14|TRBJ2-3|TRBD1|TRBV11-2
CASRPTGGRDTQYF
TGTGCCAGCAGGCCGACAGGGGGCAGGGATACGCAGTATTTT
>.|15|TRBJ1-2|.|TRBV30
CAWSHPPPENKGYTF
TGTGCCTGGAGTCATCCCCCCCCAGAGAATAAAGGCTACACCTTC
>.|16|TRBJ2-7|TRBD1|TRBV11-2
CASRYTAGTGHYEQYF
TGTGCCAGCAGATATACTGCCGGGACAGGGCATTACGAGCAGTACTTC
>.|17|TRBJ2-7|TRBD2|TRBV15
CATSRAEGLAGAYEQYF
TGTGCCACCAGCAGAGCTGAAGGACTAGCGGGGGCGTACGAGCAGTACTTC
>few|11|TRBJ1-1|.|TRBV4-1
CASSRGTEAFF
TGCGCCAGCAGCCGGGGTACTGAAGCTTTCTTT
>.|12|TRBJ2-7|.|TRBV6-6
CASSYPLREQYF
TGTGCCAGCAGTTACCCTCTCAGGGAGCAGTACTTC
>few|14|TRBJ1-1|.|TRBV2
CASRGQGPNTEAFF
TGTGCCAGCAGAGGACAAGGACCGAACACTGAAGCTTTCTTT
>.|13|TRBJ2-2|.|TRBV6-1
CASSGINTGELFF
TGTGCCAGCAGTGGGATTAACACCGGGGAGCTGTTTTTT
>.|11|TRBJ2-7|.|TRBV7-9
CASSPMNEQYF
TGTGCCAGCAGCCCAATGAACGAGCAGTACTTC
>.|15|TRBJ2-5|.|TRBV15
CATSRDGQSRETQYF
TGTGCCACCAGCAGAGACGGACAGTCGAGAGAGACCCAGTACTTC
>.|14|TRBJ2-7|.|TRBV5-4
CASSPGRGSGEQYF
TGTGCCAGCAGCCCAGGCCGGGGATCGGGTGAGCAGTACTTC
>.|16|TRBJ2-2|.|TRBV27
CASSLPGPTNTGELFF
TGTGCCAGCAGTTTACCAGGGCCGACAAACACCGGGGAGCTGTTTTTT
>.|15|TRBJ2-1|TRBD2|TRBV27
CASSLRGGAYNEQFF
TGTGCCAGCAGTTTACGCGGGGGGGCCTACAATGAGCAGTTCTTC
>few|13|TRBJ1-1|.|TRBV5-1
CASSLGGRTEAFF
TGCGCCAGCAGCTTGGGAGGCCGGACTGAAGCTTTCTTT
>.|15|TRBJ1-1|.|TRBV2
CASSFDRTMNTEAFF
TGTGCCAGCAGTTTCGACAGGACCATGAACACTGAAGCTTTCTTT
>.|13|TRBJ2-7|.|TRBV28
CASSSETVGGKYF
TGTGCCAGCAGTTCTGAGACGGTCGGGGGAAAGTACTTC
>.|15|TRBJ1-5|.|TRBV7-5
CARSLFNSRVQPQHF
TGTGCCAGAAGCTTATTTAACTCGAGGGTTCAGCCCCAGCATTTT
>.|18|TRBJ1-2|.|TRBV13
CASSTNYQGGWLRDGYTF
TGTGCCAGCAGCACTAATTACCAGGGCGGGTGGTTAAGGGATGGCTACACCTTC
>.|14|TRBJ1-4|TRBD1|TRBV7-8
CASSDRGLAGKLFF
TGTGCCAGCAGCGACAGGGGGCTAGCGGGAAAACTGTTTTTT
>.|15|TRBJ1-6|.|TRBV7-9
CASSMGSSYNSPLHF
TGTGCCAGCAGCATGGGGAGCTCCTATAATTCACCCCTCCACTTT
>.|14|TRBJ2-5|TRBD1|TRBV30
CAWTRTGVQETQYF
TGTGCCTGGACCCGGACAGGGGTCCAAGAGACCCAGTACTTC
>once|15|TRBJ1-6|TRBD1|TRBV6-5
CASRITGGGLSPLHF
TGTGCCAGCAGAATAACAGGGGGGGGCCTTTCACCCCTCCACTTT
>few|12|TRBJ1-5|.|TRBV2
CASTGTNQPQHF
TGTGCCAGCACCGGGACGAATCAGCCCCAGCATTTT
>.|16|TRBJ2-4|.|TRBV19
CASSGPANLAKNIQYF
TGTGCCAGTAGTGGACCAGCTAATTTAGCCAAAAACATTCAGTACTTC
>.|15|TRBJ2-7|.|TRBV18
CASSPRGQASYEQYF
TGTGCCAGCTCACCCCGAGGTCAGGCCTCCTACGAGCAGTACTTC
>.|13|TRBJ2-5|TRBD2|TRBV11-2
CASSFASGPAGYF
TGTGCCAGCAGCTTCGCTAGCGGGCCTGCAGGGTACTTC
>.|18|TRBJ1-4|.|TRBV19
CASSGTGARTGLNEKLFF
TGTGCCAGTAGTGGCACCGGGGCCAGAACCGGACTAAATGAAAAACTGTTTTTT
>once|14|TRBJ2-3|.|TRBV2
CASRVGLGTDTQYF
TGTGCCAGCAGGGTGGGGTTGGGCACAGATACGCAGTATTTT
>.|17|TRBJ2-3|.|TRBV2
CASSGAVASYSTDTQYF
TGTGCCAGCAGTGGGGCCGTTGCGAGTTATAGCACAGATACGCAGTATTTT
>.|14|TRBJ2-5|.|TRBV5-1
CASSGGTVQETQYF
TGCGCCAGCAGCGGAGGGACAGTACAAGAGACCCAGTACTTC
>.|14|TRBJ2-7|.|TRBV5-1
CASSLAQGPYEQYF
TGCGCCAGCAGCTTGGCCCAGGGACCCTACGAGCAGTACTTC
>.|13|TRBJ2-7|.|TRBV5-1
CASSPESSYEQYF
TGCGCCAGCAGCCCTGAGAGCTCCTACGAGCAGTACTTC
>medium-sized|16|TRBJ2-7|TRBD2|TRBV4-1
CASSPSGTSGAYEQYF
TGCGCCAGCAGCCCCTCCGGGACTAGCGGTGCCTACGAGCAGTACTTC
>.|14|TRBJ2-2|.|TRBV5-1
CASGGASNTGELFF
TGCGCCAGCGGCGGGGCCTCGAACACCGGGGAGCTGTTTTTT
>.|15|TRBJ1-2|TRBD1|TRBV27
CASWRQGTHNYGYTF
TGTGCCAGCTGGAGACAGGGGACTCATAACTATGGCTACACCTTC
>.|15|TRBJ2-3|TRBD2|TRBV5-5
CASSILAGRSDTQYF
TGTGCCAGCAGCATACTAGCGGGTCGCTCAGATACGCAGTATTTT
>.|15|TRBJ1-5|TRBD1|TRBV5-8
CASSWGQVSNQPQHF
TGTGCCAGCAGCTGGGGACAGGTTAGCAATCAGCCCCAGCATTTT
>.|13|TRBJ1-1|.|TRBV30
CAWNRRGYTEAFF
TGTGCCTGGAATCGAAGGGGTTACACTGAAGCTTTCTTT
>.|15|TRBJ1-1|TRBD1|TRBV28
CASSLGGTGNTEAFF
TGTGCCAGCAGTTTAGGGGGGACAGGGAATACTGAAGCTTTCTTT
>.|14|TRBJ1-5|.|TRBV28
CASSLGGLGQPQHF
TGTGCCAGCAGTTTAGGTGGGCTTGGACAGCCCCAGCATTTT
>few|15|TRBJ1-1|.|TRBV19
CASSIMSTGNTEAFF
TGTGCCAGTAGTATAATGTCGACAGGTAACACTGAAGCTTTCTTT
>few|16|TRBJ1-1|TRBD1|TRBV9
CASSVVGTEGDTEAFF
TGTGCCAGCAGCGTAGTGGGGACAGAGGGGGACACTGAAGCTTTCTTT
>.|13|TRBJ2-1|TRBD2|TRBV5-6
CASRKRGANEQFF
TGTGCCAGCCGCAAGCGGGGGGCCAATGAGCAGTTCTTC
>.|14|TRBJ1-1|.|TRBV7-6
CASSKDSMNTEAFF
TGTGCCAGCAGCAAGGACAGTATGAACACTGAAGCTTTCTTT
>medium-sized|14|TRBJ2-3|TRBD2|TRBV6-4
CASSAAGDTDTQYF
TGTGCCAGCAGTGCGGCGGGAGACACAGATACGCAGTATTTT
>.|14|TRBJ1-4|.|TRBV6-1
CASTEDPGREKLFF
TGTGCCAGTACTGAAGATCCCGGCCGAGAAAAACTGTTTTTT
>.|15|TRBJ1-4|.|TRBV7-5
CARSLGRVRCEKLFF
TGTGCCAGAAGCTTAGGCAGGGTGCGGTGTGAAAAACTGTTTTTT
>.|17|TRBJ2-2|.|TRBV7-6
CASSLVSQGDWAGELFF
TGTGCCAGCAGCTTGGTCTCCCAGGGAGATTGGGCCGGGGAGCTGTTTTTT